These 30 T cell receptor beta chains were all obtained from the same sample, sequenced in a study of blood T cell repertoires in COVID-19. Assay used: immunoSEQ multiplex PCR; TCRdb lists only in-frame clones, some missing. The sample yields 250,000 or so clones, more than 85% seen once. The sequenced sample consisted of PBMCs or T cells enriched from blood (not recorded which). All receptors come from a man in his forties who had been exposed to COVID-19.

This chain connects TRBV7-2 to TRBJ2-1, with D perhaps matching TRBD2 (6 bases). CDR1 is SGHTA and CDR2 is FQGNSA in the germline V gene. This CDR3 comprises 13 residues. V was pared by 4 bases and J by 6 bases, with 10 bases between. In DNA, the CDR3 is TGTGCCAGCAGCTCCCTAGCGACCAATGAGCAGTTCTTC. Protein product: CASSSLATNEQFF.

V gene TRBV9 combines with J gene TRBJ2-7; possibly TRBD1 for D (6 bases). There are 13 residues in the CDR3. The germline gives CDR1 SGDLS, CDR2 YYNGEE. The V and J ends lost 4 bases and 7 bases respectively, with 15 bases between them. CDR3 sequence (DNA): TGTGCCAGCAGCTACGAGACAGGTCAAGAGCAGTACTTC. It specifies CASSYETGQEQYF.

This clone appeared a single time. The V and J genes are TRBV5-1 and TRBJ2-7; 8 bases fit TRBD1. The CDR3 totals 15 residues. Germline V lookup: CDR1 SGHRS, CDR2 YFSETQ. V dropped 0 bases and J dropped 1; count of bases not matched to a gene: 3. CDR3 residues: CASSLEGQGSYEQYF. In nucleotides, the CDR3 is TGCGCCAGCAGCTTGGAAGGACAGGGATCCTACGAGCAGTACTTC.

The chain employs TRBV28 and TRBJ2-7; D is unclear. Germline V gives CDR1 MDHEN, CDR2 SYDVKM. Trimming removed 2 bases from V and 3 bases from J, with 8 bases in between. The CDR3 extends over 13 amino acids. The CDR3 region is CASSLPGNYEQYF. The CDR3, as DNA: TGTGCCAGCAGTTTACCAGGAAACTACGAGCAGTACTTC.

About this clone: The same CDR3 arises from other DNA sequences in this sample as well. The rearrangement links TRBV5-1 to TRBJ2-7; possibly TRBD1 for D (6 bases). CDR1 is SGHRS, CDR2 YFSETQ, per germline. Between the trimmed V and J ends, which lost 3 bases and 2 bases, there was a span of 9 bases. This CDR3 spans 13 amino acids. This CDR3 reads CASSSGQTYEQYF. The DNA for the CDR3 is TGCGCCAGCAGCTCAGGACAGACCTACGAGCAGTACTTC.

V gene TRBV6-5 combines with J gene TRBJ2-7; tentatively, D is TRBD2 (5 bases). The CDR3 runs to 13 residues. Germline CDR1 reads MNHEY; CDR2 reads SVGAGI. Trimming left V 8 bases short and J 0 bases short, with 11 bases between. In nucleotides, the CDR3 is TGTGCCAGCGCTCTAGCTAGCTCCTACGAGCAGTACTTC. Its translation is CASALASSYEQYF.

V and J are TRBV10-3 and TRBJ1-2, with a tentative D call TRBD1 (6 bases). Germline V CDR1 and CDR2: ENHRY, SYGVKD. The V end was cut by 4 bases, the J end by 4 bases, with 19 bases between. This CDR3 has 16 residues. CDR3 residues: CAISVERSGESYGYTF. CDR3 nucleotides: TGTGCCATCAGTGTTGAGAGGTCAGGGGAGAGCTATGGCTACACCTTC.

The CDR3 reads CASSFGGARTEAFF. As DNA, the CDR3 is TGTGCCAGCAGCTTTGGAGGGGCACGCACTGAAGCTTTCTTT. The chain links TRBV11-2 to TRBJ1-1; maybe TRBD1 (5 bases). V was clipped by 3 bases and J by 4 bases, with 12 bases between them. Germline CDR1 and CDR2: SGHAT and FQNNGV. There are 14 residues in the CDR3.

This chain uses TRBV18 with TRBJ1-2; D uncertain. Looked up from germline, CDR1 is KGHSH and CDR2 is LQKENI. V gave up 0 bases and J gave up 7 bases, with 9 bases separating them. The CDR3 consists of 13 residues. The CDR3 bases are TGTGCCAGCTCACCACCGAGGGCCAGTGGCTACACCTTC. Translating gives CASSPPRASGYTF.

The rearrangement uses TRBV29-1 and TRBJ2-1, with D possibly being TRBD2 (5 bases). The V and J ends lost 4 bases and 0 bases respectively, with 13 bases between them. Per germline, CDR1 SQVTM and CDR2 ANQGSEA. CDR3 size: 15 residues. DNA for the CDR3: TGCAGCGTTGTCAAGCGGAACTTCTCCTACAATGAGCAGTTCTTC. Amino acids: CSVVKRNFSYNEQFF.

The chain joins TRBV28 to TRBJ1-2; D possibly corresponds to TRBD1 (6 bases). The CDR3 spans 12 residues. The V and J ends lost 5 bases and 4 bases respectively, with 8 bases between them. Germline loops: CDR1 MDHEN, CDR2 SYDVKM. CDR3 nucleotides: TGTGCCAGCAGTCGCAGGGGCTATGGCTACACCTTC. This gives the protein CASSRRGYGYTF.

This clone was seen just once. V gene TRBV10-1 combines with J gene TRBJ2-1, with 10 bases that match TRBD2. The CDR3 has 17 residues. Trimming cost V 0 bases and J 7 bases; bases outside gene matches: 9. Germline CDR1 and CDR2: WNHNN and SYGVQD (reference sequence). CDR3 sequence (DNA): TGCGCCAGCAGTGAGTCGATAGCTAGCGGGAGAACTAATGAGCAGTTCTTC. It encodes CASSESIASGRTNEQFF.

This clone was observed once. The chain combines TRBV7-8 with TRBJ1-5; TRBD1 agrees at 7 bases. The V and J ends lost 1 base and 4 bases, in that order; junction bases with no gene match: 7. The CDR3 totals 16 residues. In germline, CDR1 is SGHVS, CDR2 FQNEAQ. The CDR3 bases are TGTGCCAGCAGCTTAGAAGGCAGGGGGAGGAATCAGCCCCAGCATTTT. Translated: CASSLEGRGRNQPQHF.

V and J are TRBV4-1 and TRBJ1-4; 9 bases are shared with TRBD1. CDR1 is MGHRA, CDR2 YSYEKL, per germline. J was trimmed by 8 bases and V by 1 base; bases with no gene match: 8. The CDR3 spans 16 residues. The DNA of the CDR3 is TGCGCCAGCAGCCAAGCCCCGGGACAGGGTGGGGAAAAACTGTTTTTT. Its translation is CASSQAPGQGGEKLFF.

V and J are TRBV4-3 and TRBJ2-7; weak D call: TRBD2 (6 bases). The ends were cut back, 0 bases at V and 2 bases at J, with 14 bases in the middle. CDR1 and CDR2 from the germline V gene are LGHNA and YSLEER. The CDR3 is made up of 16 amino acids. The CDR3: CASSQDSTGTAYEQYF. CDR3 coding DNA: TGCGCCAGCAGCCAAGATTCCACCGGGACTGCCTACGAGCAGTACTTC.

This clone appeared once. The CDR3 nucleotides are TGTGCCAGCAGCTTAGGGGCAGGGGGTCAGCCCCAGCATTTT. Its protein is CASSLGAGGQPQHF. This rearrangement joins TRBV11-2 to TRBJ1-5; 7 bases map to TRBD1. CDR1 is SGHAT, CDR2 FQNNGV, per germline. The V gene end was trimmed by 1 base and the J gene end by 6 bases; junction bases not matched to a gene: 3. The CDR3 has 14 amino acids.

This clone has a single count. The chain carries TRBV5-5 and TRBJ1-2; TRBD1 matches at 11 bases. The CDR3 has 14 amino acids. CDR1 SGHKS and CDR2 YYEKEE come from the germline V gene (reference sequence). V lost 4 bases and J lost 4; bases outside the gene matches: 3. The CDR3 protein is CASSLGQGAYGYTF. CDR3 nucleotides: TGTGCCAGCAGCCTAGGACAGGGGGCCTATGGCTACACCTTC.

The chain is built from TRBV6-5 and TRBJ2-1, with 9 bases that match TRBD1. V shed 6 bases and J 1 base; nucleotides not matched to a gene: 4. In germline, CDR1 is MNHEY, CDR2 SVGAGI. This CDR3 has 15 amino acids. CDR3 residues: CASSPGQGSYNEQFF. CDR3 nucleotides: TGTGCCAGCAGCCCGGGACAGGGTTCCTACAATGAGCAGTTCTTC.

V and J are TRBV5-6 and TRBJ1-3; 9 nucleotides line up with TRBD1. Unmatched junction bases numbered 7, after V lost 4 bases and J lost 2 bases. CDR3 length: 16 amino acids. Germline V lookup: CDR1 SGHDT, CDR2 YYEEEE. The CDR3 protein is CASSLPTGGTGNTIYF. The CDR3 DNA sequence: TGTGCCAGCAGCCTGCCGACAGGGGGAACTGGAAACACCATATATTTT.

The chain carries TRBV10-1 and TRBJ2-3; 10 bases fit TRBD1. Germline assignment: CDR1 WNHNN and CDR2 SYGVQD (reference sequence). J was trimmed by 2 bases and V by 2 bases; bases with no gene match: 22. The CDR3 runs to 22 residues. The CDR3 nucleotides are TGCGCCAGCAGTGAGGGGGGGCCGGGACAGGGGTGGCGGGAGCCTATCACAGATACGCAGTATTTT. It specifies CASSEGGPGQGWREPITDTQYF.

This chain links TRBV12-3 or TRBV12-4 with TRBJ1-2, with D perhaps matching TRBD1 (6 bases). This CDR3 is 13 amino acids long. The V end lost 3 bases, the J end lost 5 bases, and 10 bases lay between the germline ends. The CDR3, as DNA: TGTGCCAGCAGTTTGGGACAAGGATATGGCTACACCTTC. It is translated as CASSLGQGYGYTF.

The CDR3 sequence is CASSLMGQGAFSYEQYF. In DNA, the CDR3 is TGTGCCAGCAGCTTAATGGGACAGGGGGCGTTTTCCTACGAGCAGTACTTC. The gene calls are TRBV11-2 and TRBJ2-7, with 12 nucleotides matching TRBD1. After removal of 2 bases from V and 1 base from J, the junction contained 6 bases not matched to a gene. Germline V gene data show CDR1 as SGHAT and CDR2 as FQNNGV. The CDR3 consists of 17 residues. The complete variable domain, with remaining parts taken from reference TRBV11-2 and TRBJ2-7, reads EAGVAQSPRYKIIEKRQSVAFWCNPISGHATLYWYQQILGQGPKLLIQFQNNGVVDDSQLPKDRFSAERLKGVDSTLKIQPAKLEDSAVYLCASSLMGQGAFSYEQYFGPGTRLTVT.

The chain recombines TRBV7-9 with TRBJ1-3, with D possibly being TRBD1 (5 bases). Trimming cost V 6 bases and J 0 bases, with 12 bases left between them. Germline V gives CDR1 SEHNR, CDR2 FQNEAQ (reference sequence). This CDR3 is built from 15 residues. This CDR3 reads CASRPDSSSGNTIYF. The CDR3 DNA is TGTGCCAGCAGACCCGACAGTTCCTCTGGAAACACCATATATTTT.

The rearrangement uses TRBV19 and TRBJ2-3; weak D call: TRBD2 (6 bases). Deletions cut 8 bases from V and 7 bases from J, with 19 bases between. The CDR3 extends over 14 amino acids. Germline values: CDR1 LNHDA, CDR2 SQIVND (reference sequence). The DNA for the CDR3 is TGTGCCAGTCAACCGGGACTGGGAGCCTATACGCAGTATTTT. Protein product: CASQPGLGAYTQYF.

V usage is TRBV6-2 or TRBV6-3 and J usage is TRBJ2-7; 8 bases are a match to TRBD1. From germline, CDR1 is MNHEY and CDR2 SVGEGT. This CDR3 contains 14 residues. The ends lost 4 bases at V and 6 bases at J; junction bases unmatched: 8. CDR3 sequence reads: CASSLDRVGREQYF. CDR3 sequence (DNA): TGTGCCAGCAGTTTGGACAGGGTCGGGCGCGAGCAGTACTTC.

The V and J genes are TRBV7-2 and TRBJ2-7, with TRBD1 matching 11 bases. Per the germline V gene, CDR1 is SGHTA and CDR2 is FQGNSA. CDR3 length: 14 amino acids. The J segment lost 13 bases and the V segment lost 4 bases, leaving 12 bases of the junction unmatched. The CDR3 region is CASSSDRGRGSKYF. The CDR3 nucleotides are TGTGCCAGCAGCTCGGACAGGGGGCGCGGGTCGAAATACTTC.

The chain combines TRBV2 with TRBJ2-1, with TRBD2 matching over 13 bases. The CDR3 is 18 residues long. Germline values: CDR1 SNHLY, CDR2 FYNNEI. J was trimmed by 3 bases and V by 0 bases; bases with no gene match: 5. The CDR3 nucleotides are TGTGCCAGCAGTGAAGCGCGGACTAGCGGGAGTATCTACAATGAGCAGTTCTTC. This translates into CASSEARTSGSIYNEQFF. Supplemented by reference TRBV2 and TRBJ2-1, the full variable domain reads EPEVTQTPSHQVTQMGQEVILRCVPISNHLYFYWYRQILGQKVEFLVSFYNNEISEKSEIFDDQFSVERPDGSNFTLKIRSTKLEDSAMYFCASSEARTSGSIYNEQFFGPGTRLTVL.

The chain combines TRBV5-6 with TRBJ1-1, with 8 bases aligning to TRBD1. The ends lost 5 bases at V and 9 bases at J; junction bases unmatched: 6. In germline, CDR1 is SGHDT, CDR2 YYEEEE. The CDR3 is 12 residues long. The CDR3 DNA is TGTGCCAGCAGGGCCTCAGGGGGCCAAGCTTTCTTT. Its translation is CASRASGGQAFF.

CDR3 region: CASNRGNYDEQFF. Here the CDR3 DNA reads TGTGCCAGCAACAGGGGGAATTACGATGAGCAGTTCTTC. V is TRBV19 and J is TRBJ2-1; 8 positions agree with TRBD1. The trim removed 9 bases at V and 8 bases at J, leaving 9 bases unmatched. This CDR3 region has 13 residues. The germline gives CDR1 LNHDA, CDR2 SQIVND (reference sequence). The variable domain in full, with the rest retrieved from reference TRBV19 and TRBJ2-1, is DGGITQSPKYLFRKEGQNVTLSCEQNLNHDAMYWYRQDPGQGLRLIYYSQIVNDFQKGDIAEGYSVSREKKESFPLTVTSAQKNPTAFYLCASNRGNYDEQFFGPGTRLTVL.

The chain combines TRBV15 with TRBJ1-1, with a tentative D call TRBD1 (5 bases). The CDR3 extends over 15 amino acids. Trimming took 1 base from V and 2 from J, leaving 11 bases between them. In germline, CDR1 is LNHNV, CDR2 YYDKDF (reference sequence). CDR3 DNA sequence: TGTGCCACCAGCAGAGTGGGGGGGACTAACACTGAAGCTTTCTTT. Translating gives CATSRVGGTNTEAFF.